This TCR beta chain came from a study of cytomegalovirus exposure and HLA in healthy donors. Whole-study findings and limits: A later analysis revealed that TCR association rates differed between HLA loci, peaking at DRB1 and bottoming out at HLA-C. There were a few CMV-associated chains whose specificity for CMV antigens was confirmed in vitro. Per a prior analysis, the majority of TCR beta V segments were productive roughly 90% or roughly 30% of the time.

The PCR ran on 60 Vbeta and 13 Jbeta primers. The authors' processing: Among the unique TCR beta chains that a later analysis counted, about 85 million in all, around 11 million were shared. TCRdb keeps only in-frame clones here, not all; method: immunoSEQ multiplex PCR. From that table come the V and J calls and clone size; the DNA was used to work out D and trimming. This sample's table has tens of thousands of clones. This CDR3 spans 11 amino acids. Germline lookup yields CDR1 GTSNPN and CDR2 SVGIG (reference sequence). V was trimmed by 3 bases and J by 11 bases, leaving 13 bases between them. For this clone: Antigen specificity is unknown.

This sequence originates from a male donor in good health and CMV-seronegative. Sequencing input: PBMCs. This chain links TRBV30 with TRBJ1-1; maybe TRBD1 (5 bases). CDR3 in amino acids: CAWSGGLGAFF. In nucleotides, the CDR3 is TGTGCCTGGAGCGGGGGTTTAGGGGCTTTCTTT.